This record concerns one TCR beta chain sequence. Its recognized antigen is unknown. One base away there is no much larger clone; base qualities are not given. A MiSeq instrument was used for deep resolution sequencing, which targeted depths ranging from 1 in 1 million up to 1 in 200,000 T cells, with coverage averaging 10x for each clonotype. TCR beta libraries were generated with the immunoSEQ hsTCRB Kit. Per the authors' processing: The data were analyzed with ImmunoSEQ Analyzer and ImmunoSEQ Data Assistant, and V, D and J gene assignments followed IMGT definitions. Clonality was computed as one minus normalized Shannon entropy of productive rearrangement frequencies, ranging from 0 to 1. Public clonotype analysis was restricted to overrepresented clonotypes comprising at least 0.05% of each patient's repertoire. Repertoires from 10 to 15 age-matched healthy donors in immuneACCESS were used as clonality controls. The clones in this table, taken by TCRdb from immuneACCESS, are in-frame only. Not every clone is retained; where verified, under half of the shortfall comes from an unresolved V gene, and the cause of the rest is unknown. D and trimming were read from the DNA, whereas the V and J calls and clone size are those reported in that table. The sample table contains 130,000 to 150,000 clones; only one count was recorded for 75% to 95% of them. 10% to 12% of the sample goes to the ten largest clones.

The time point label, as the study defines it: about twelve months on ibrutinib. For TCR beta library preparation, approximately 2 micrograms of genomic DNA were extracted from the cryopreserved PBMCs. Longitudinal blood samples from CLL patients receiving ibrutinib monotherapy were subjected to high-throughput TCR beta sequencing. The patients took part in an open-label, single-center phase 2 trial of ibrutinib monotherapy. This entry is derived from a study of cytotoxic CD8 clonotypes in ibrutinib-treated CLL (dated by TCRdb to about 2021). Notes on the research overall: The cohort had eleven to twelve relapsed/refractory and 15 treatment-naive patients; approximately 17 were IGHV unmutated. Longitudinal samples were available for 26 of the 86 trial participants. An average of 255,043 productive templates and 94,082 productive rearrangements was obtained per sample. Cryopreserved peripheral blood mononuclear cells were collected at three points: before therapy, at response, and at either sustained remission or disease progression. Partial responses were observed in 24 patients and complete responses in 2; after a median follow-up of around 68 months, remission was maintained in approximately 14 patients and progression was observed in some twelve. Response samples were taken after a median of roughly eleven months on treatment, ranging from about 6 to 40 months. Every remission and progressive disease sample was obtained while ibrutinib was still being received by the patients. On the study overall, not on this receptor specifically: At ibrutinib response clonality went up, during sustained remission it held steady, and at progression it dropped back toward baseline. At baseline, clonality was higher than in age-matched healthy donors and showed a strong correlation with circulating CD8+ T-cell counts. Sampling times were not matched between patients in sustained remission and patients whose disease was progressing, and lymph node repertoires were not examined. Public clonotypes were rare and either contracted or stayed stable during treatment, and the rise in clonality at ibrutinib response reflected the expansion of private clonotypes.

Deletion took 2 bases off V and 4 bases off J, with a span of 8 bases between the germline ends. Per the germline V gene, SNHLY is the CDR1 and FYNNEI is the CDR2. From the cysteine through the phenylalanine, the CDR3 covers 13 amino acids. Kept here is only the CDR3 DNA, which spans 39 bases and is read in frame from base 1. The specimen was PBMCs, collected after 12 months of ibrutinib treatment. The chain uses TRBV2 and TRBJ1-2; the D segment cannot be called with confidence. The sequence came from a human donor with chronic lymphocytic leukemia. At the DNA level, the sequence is TGTGCCAGCAGTGAAAGGGCGGTCTATGGCTACACCTTC. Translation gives CASSERAVYGYTF.